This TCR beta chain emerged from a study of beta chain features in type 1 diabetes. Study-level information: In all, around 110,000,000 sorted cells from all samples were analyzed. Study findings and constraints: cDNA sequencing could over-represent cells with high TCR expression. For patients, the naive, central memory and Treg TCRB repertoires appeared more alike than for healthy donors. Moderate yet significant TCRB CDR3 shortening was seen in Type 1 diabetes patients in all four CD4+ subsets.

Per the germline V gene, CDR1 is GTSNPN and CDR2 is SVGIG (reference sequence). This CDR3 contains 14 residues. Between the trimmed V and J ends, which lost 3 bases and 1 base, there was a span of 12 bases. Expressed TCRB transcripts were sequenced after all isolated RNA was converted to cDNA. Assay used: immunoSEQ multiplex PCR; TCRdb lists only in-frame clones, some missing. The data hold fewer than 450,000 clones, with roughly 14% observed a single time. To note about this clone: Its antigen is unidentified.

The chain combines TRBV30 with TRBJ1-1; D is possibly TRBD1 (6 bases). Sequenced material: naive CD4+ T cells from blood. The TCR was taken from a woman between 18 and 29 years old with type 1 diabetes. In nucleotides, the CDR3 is TGTGCCTGGAGAGTTACAGGGACGAACACTGAAGCTTTCTTT. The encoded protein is CAWRVTGTNTEAFF. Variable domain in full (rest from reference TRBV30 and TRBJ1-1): SQTIHQWPATLVQPVGSPLSLECTVEGTSNPNLYWYRQAAGRGLQLLFYSVGIGQISSEVPQNLSASRPQDRQFILSSKKLLLSDSGFYLCAWRVTGTNTEAFFGQGTRLTVV.